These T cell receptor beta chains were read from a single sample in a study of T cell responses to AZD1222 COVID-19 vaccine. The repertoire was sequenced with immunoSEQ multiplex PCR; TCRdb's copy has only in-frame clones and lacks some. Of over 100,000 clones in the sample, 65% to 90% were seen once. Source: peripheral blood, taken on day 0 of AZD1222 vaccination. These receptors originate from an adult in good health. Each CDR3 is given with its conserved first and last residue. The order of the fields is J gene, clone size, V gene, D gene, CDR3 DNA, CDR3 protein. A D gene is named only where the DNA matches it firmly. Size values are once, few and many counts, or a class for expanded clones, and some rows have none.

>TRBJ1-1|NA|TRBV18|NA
TGTGCCAGCTCACCACCGGGAGGTGGGGGGCTGAACACTGAAGCTTTCTTT
CASSPPGGGGLNTEAFF
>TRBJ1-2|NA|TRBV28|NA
TGTGCCAGCAGTTCCGGCAGCCACGACTATGGCTACACCTTC
CASSSGSHDYGYTF
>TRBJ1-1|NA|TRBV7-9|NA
TGTGCCAGCAGCTTTGCAGGGGTGAACACTGAAGCTTTCTTT
CASSFAGVNTEAFF
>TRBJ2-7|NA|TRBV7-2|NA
TGTGCCAGCAGCCAAAAGGACAGCTACGAGCAGTACTTC
CASSQKDSYEQYF
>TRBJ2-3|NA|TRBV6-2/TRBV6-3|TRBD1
TGTGCCAGCAGCGACAGGGGCGGCGGCACAGATACGCAGTATTTT
CASSDRGGGTDTQYF
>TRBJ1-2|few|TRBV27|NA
TGTGCCAGCAGTCAAGCCACCGGACACTCTAACTATGGCTACACCTTC
CASSQATGHSNYGYTF
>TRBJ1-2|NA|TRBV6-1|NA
TGTGCCAGCAGTGAATGGCATAACTATGGCTACACCTTC
CASSEWHNYGYTF
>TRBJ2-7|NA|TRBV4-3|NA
TGCGCCAGCAGCCAAGGTCCGGCGGTGAGCTCCTACGAGCAGTACTTC
CASSQGPAVSSYEQYF
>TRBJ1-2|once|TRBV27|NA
TGTGCCAGCAGTTTAATAGGGGGTGACGGCTACACCTTC
CASSLIGGDGYTF
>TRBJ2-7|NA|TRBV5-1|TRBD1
TGCGCCAGCAGCCCCGGACAGGGGGCAGACGAGCAGTACTTC
CASSPGQGADEQYF
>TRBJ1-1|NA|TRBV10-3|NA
TGTGCCATCAGTGAACCTGGGAACACTGAAGCTTTCTTT
CAISEPGNTEAFF
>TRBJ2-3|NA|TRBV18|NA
TGTGCCAGCTCAGGGGACCGGTACTCTAGCACAGATACGCAGTATTTT
CASSGDRYSSTDTQYF
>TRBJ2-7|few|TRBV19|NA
TGTGCCAGTAGCCGAGGGCTCTCCTACGAGCAGTACTTC
CASSRGLSYEQYF
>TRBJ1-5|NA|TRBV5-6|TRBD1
TGTGCCAGCAGCTTGTTTACCGGGACAGTCAATCAGCCCCAGCATTTT
CASSLFTGTVNQPQHF